This is a list of T cell receptor beta chains from one sample in a study of regulatory T cells in long-lasting Graves disease. TCRdb passed the multiplex PCR reads through MiXCR, listing each CDR3 protein once. The sample lists 350,000 to 500,000 distinct CDR3 sequences, approximately 15% occurring once. These same records also appear under a second study, on T cells in Graves' hyperthyroidism and ophthalmopathy.

The sequences come from peripheral blood mononuclear cells (PBMCs), collected at new diagnosis, from a patient treated with antithyroid drugs. Source of these receptors: a woman in her 50s with Graves disease. CDR3s include the opening cysteine and the closing phenylalanine or tryptophan. A D gene is named only where the DNA matches it firmly. A clone size is listed for some rows: how often the clone was seen (once, few, many), or a class if it is expanded.

. few TRBJ2-1 TRBV5-1 CASSLAHEQFF TGCGCCAGCAGTTTAGCACATGAGCAGTTCTTC
TRBD1 many TRBJ1-2 TRBV30 CAWSVLGGGYGYTF TGTGCCTGGAGTGTACTAGGGGGCGGGTATGGCTACACCTTC
. . TRBJ2-5 TRBV5-1 CASRGLPEETQYF TGCGCCAGCAGAGGACTTCCCGAGGAGACCCAGTACTTC
TRBD2 many TRBJ2-1 TRBV29-1 CSVGGGAYNEQFF TGCAGCGTGGGGGGAGGGGCTTACAATGAGCAGTTCTTC
. many TRBJ1-5 TRBV19 CASTNRGNQPQHF TGTGCCAGTACCAACCGTGGCAATCAGCCCCAGCATTTT
. many TRBJ2-7 TRBV2 CASTSEDNEQYF TGTGCCAGCACTAGTGAGGACAACGAGCAGTACTTC
. many TRBJ2-3 TRBV6-1 CASRGRGFTATDTQYF TGTGCCAGCCGTGGTCGGGGCTTCACGGCTACAGATACGCAGTATTTT
. many TRBJ1-1 TRBV3-1 CASSQDRGEVNTEAFF TGTGCCAGCAGCCAAGATCGAGGGGAGGTGAACACTGAAGCTTTCTTT
. many TRBJ1-5 TRBV10-3 CAISESPGRPQHF TGTGCCATCAGTGAGAGCCCAGGGAGGCCCCAGCATTTT
. few TRBJ2-5 TRBV24-1 CATSDGAQETQYF TGTGCCACCAGTGATGGGGCCCAAGAGACCCAGTACTTC
TRBD1 many TRBJ2-7 TRBV20-1 CSAIRTGAYEQYF TGCAGTGCTATAAGGACAGGGGCCTACGAGCAGTACTTC
TRBD2 many TRBJ2-1 TRBV5-1 CASSWTSGSSYNEQFF TGCGCCAGCAGCTGGACTAGCGGGAGCTCCTACAATGAGCAGTTCTTC
. . TRBJ2-7 TRBV20-1 CSAEMTDSYEQYF TGCAGTGCTGAAATGACCGACTCCTACGAGCAGTACTTC
TRBD1 many TRBJ2-3 TRBV7-9 CASSLVSGQGTDTQYF TGTGCCAGCAGCTTAGTCTCGGGACAGGGGACAGATACGCAGTATTTT
. many TRBJ2-2 TRBV18 CASSPQDISNTGELFF TGTGCCAGCTCACCACAGGACATATCGAACACCGGGGAGCTGTTTTTT
TRBD2 many TRBJ2-7 TRBV7-3 CASSSGLAGTLYF TGTGCCAGCAGCTCCGGACTAGCGGGTACGCTGTACTTC
. many TRBJ2-5 TRBV28 CASTSGETQYF TGTGCCAGCACCTCCGGGGAGACCCAGTACTTC
TRBD1 . TRBJ2-6 TRBV3-1 CASSQGGTVYSGANVLTF TGTGCCAGCAGCCAAGGTGGGACAGTCTACTCTGGGGCCAACGTCCTGACTTTC
. . TRBJ2-2 TRBV3-1 CASSRSGYTGELFF TGTGCCAGCAGCCGTTCGGGGTACACCGGGGAGCTGTTTTTT
. . TRBJ1-5 TRBV27 CASSFGWDQPQHF TGTGCCAGCAGTTTCGGGTGGGATCAGCCCCAGCATTTT
TRBD1 many TRBJ2-4 TRBV6-2/TRBV6-3 CASSSGEGAMWNIQYF TGTGCCAGCAGTTCTGGAGAGGGGGCTATGTGGAACATTCAGTACTTC
. many TRBJ2-1 TRBV5-1 CASSLALSYNEQFF TGCGCCAGCAGCTTGGCACTAAGCTACAATGAGCAGTTCTTC
. . TRBJ2-6 TRBV5-1 CASSLEERQAGANVLTF TGCGCCAGCAGCTTGGAGGAGAGACAGGCTGGGGCCAACGTCCTGACTTTC
. . TRBJ2-2 TRBV7-9 CASRGGVDGTGELFF TGTGCCAGCAGAGGAGGGGTCGACGGTACCGGGGAGCTGTTTTTT
. many TRBJ2-1 TRBV30 CAWSDLALGMGNEQFF TGTGCCTGGAGTGACCTAGCGCTGGGAATGGGGAATGAGCAGTTCTTC
. few TRBJ2-5 TRBV20-1 CSARDSDVWTQYF TGCAGTGCTAGAGATTCGGACGTTTGGACCCAGTACTTC
TRBD1 many TRBJ1-2 TRBV28 CASYPGQGSYGYTF TGTGCCAGCTACCCGGGACAGGGCAGCTATGGCTACACCTTC
. . TRBJ2-1 TRBV20-1 CSAQGNLGRRIYPAYNEQFF TGCAGTGCTCAAGGGAACCTGGGACGACGGATTTATCCAGCCTACAATGAGCAGTTCTTC
. many TRBJ2-5 TRBV7-9 CASSGAGWETQYF TGTGCCAGCTCCGGTGCAGGGTGGGAGACCCAGTACTTC
TRBD2 many TRBJ2-3 TRBV5-1 CASSLAVAGGGTDTQYF TGCGCCAGCAGCCTGGCGGTAGCGGGAGGAGGTACAGATACGCAGTATTTT
TRBD1 . TRBJ2-1 TRBV3-1 CASSQGDRVQFF TGTGCCAGCAGCCAAGGTGACAGGGTACAGTTCTTC
TRBD1 many TRBJ2-1 TRBV7-3 CASSLGTVNNEQFF TGTGCCAGCAGCTTGGGGACAGTCAACAATGAGCAGTTCTTC
. few TRBJ2-1 TRBV5-1 CASSLEGPSYNEQFF TGCGCCAGCAGCTTGGAAGGGCCTTCCTACAATGAGCAGTTCTTC
TRBD2 many TRBJ2-1 TRBV3-1 CASSQDRPSGYNEQFF TGTGCCAGCAGCCAAGATCGGCCTAGCGGGTACAATGAGCAGTTCTTC
. many TRBJ1-4 TRBV2 CASTTGGATNEKLFF TGTGCCAGCACAACTGGGGGCGCAACGAATGAAAAACTGTTTTTT
. . TRBJ1-4 TRBV28 CASSSSGVDEKLFF .
TRBD1 many TRBJ2-5 TRBV3-1 CASSSRDRGQETQYF TGTGCCAGCAGCTCCCGGGACAGGGGACAAGAGACCCAGTACTTC
. many TRBJ1-5 TRBV10-3 CAISESAGQPQHF TGTGCCATCAGTGAGTCGGCCGGGCAGCCCCAGCATTTT
TRBD2 many TRBJ2-1 TRBV28 CASSSGLAGVGDEQFF TGTGCCAGCAGTTCGGGACTAGCGGGAGTCGGCGATGAGCAGTTCTTC
. . TRBJ2-7 TRBV10-3 CAISDRGHEQYF TGTGCCATCAGTGACAGGGGCCACGAGCAGTACTTC
TRBD1 . TRBJ2-7 TRBV6-2/TRBV6-3 CASSFLMGQGHKQYF TGTGCCAGCAGTTTTTTGATGGGACAGGGACACAAGCAGTACTTC
TRBD1 many TRBJ2-7 TRBV20-1 CSAREQTGGWEQYF TGCAGTGCTAGAGAGCAAACAGGGGGCTGGGAGCAGTACTTC